The source of this T cell receptor (beta chain) is a study of T cell changes during pregnancy in multiple sclerosis. Here immunoSEQ multiplex PCR was the method, and the copy in TCRdb shows in-frame clones only, minus some. The table includes fewer than 140,000 clones, more than 80% detected once. The CDR3 runs 15 residues. Germline CDR1 SGHTA, CDR2 FQGNSA. Trimming cost V 3 bases and J 4 bases; bases outside gene matches: 7. This chain uses TRBV7-2 with TRBJ2-7; 9 positions match TRBD1. Specimen: peripheral blood, collected before pregnancy. The clonotype was recovered from a female donor with multiple sclerosis, enrolled in a pregnancy study. CDR3 in amino acids: CASSLPGTGRYEQYF. The CDR3, as DNA: TGTGCCAGCAGCTTGCCCGGGACAGGGAGGTACGAGCAGTACTTC.